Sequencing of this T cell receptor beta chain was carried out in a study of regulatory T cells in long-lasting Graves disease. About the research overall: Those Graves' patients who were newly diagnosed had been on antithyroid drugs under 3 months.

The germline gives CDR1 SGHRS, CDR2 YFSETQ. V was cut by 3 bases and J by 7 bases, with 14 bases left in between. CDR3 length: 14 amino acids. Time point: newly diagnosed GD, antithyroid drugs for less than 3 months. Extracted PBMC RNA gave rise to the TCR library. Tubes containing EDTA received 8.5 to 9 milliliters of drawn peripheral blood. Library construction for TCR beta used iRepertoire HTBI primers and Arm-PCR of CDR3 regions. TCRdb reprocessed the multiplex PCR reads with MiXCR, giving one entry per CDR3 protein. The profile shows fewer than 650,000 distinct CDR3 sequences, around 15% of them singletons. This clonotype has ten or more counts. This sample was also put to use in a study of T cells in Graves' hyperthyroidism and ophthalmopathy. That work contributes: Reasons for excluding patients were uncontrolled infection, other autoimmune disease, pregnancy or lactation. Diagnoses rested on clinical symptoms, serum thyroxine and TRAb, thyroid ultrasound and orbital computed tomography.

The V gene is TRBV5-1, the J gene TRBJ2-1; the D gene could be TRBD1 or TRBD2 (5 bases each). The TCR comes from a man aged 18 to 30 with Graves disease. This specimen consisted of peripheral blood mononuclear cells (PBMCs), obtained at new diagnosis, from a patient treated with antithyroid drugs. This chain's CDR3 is CASSWGSGLNEQFF. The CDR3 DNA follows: TGCGCCAGCAGCTGGGGGAGCGGTCTAAATGAGCAGTTCTTC.